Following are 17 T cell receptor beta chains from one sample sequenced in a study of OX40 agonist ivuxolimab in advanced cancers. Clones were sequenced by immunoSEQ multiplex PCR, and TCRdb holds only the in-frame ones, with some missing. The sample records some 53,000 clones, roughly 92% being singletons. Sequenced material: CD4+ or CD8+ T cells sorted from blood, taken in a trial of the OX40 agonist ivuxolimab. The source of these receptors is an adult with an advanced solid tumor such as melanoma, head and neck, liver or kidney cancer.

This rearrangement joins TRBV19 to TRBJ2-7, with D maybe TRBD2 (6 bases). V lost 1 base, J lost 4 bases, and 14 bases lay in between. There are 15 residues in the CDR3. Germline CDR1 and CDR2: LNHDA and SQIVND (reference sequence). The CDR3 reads CASSIVSGVTYEQYF. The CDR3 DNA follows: TGTGCCAGTAGTATAGTCTCGGGAGTTACGTACGAGCAGTACTTC. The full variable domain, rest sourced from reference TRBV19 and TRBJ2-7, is DGGITQSPKYLFRKEGQNVTLSCEQNLNHDAMYWYRQDPGQGLRLIYYSQIVNDFQKGDIAEGYSVSREKKESFPLTVTSAQKNPTAFYLCASSIVSGVTYEQYFGPGTRLTVT.

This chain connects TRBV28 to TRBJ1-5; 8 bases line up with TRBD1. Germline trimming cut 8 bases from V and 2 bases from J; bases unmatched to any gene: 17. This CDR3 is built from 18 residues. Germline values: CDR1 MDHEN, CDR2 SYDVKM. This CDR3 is CASRDDRGSYGGNQPQHF. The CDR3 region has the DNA TGTGCCAGCCGCGATGACAGGGGATCCTACGGTGGCAATCAGCCCCAGCATTTT.

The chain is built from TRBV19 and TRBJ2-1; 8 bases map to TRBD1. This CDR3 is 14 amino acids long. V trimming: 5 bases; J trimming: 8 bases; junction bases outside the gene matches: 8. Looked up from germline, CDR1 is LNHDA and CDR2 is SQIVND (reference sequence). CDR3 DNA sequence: TGTGCCAGTAGTTACATACCGGGACAGGATGAGCAGTTCTTC. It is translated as CASSYIPGQDEQFF.

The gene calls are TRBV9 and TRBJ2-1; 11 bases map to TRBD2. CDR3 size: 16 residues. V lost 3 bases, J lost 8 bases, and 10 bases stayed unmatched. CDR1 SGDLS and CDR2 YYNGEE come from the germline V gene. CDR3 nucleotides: TGTGCCAGCAGCGCACAACTAGCGGGAGTATGGGATGAGCAGTTCTTC. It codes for CASSAQLAGVWDEQFF.

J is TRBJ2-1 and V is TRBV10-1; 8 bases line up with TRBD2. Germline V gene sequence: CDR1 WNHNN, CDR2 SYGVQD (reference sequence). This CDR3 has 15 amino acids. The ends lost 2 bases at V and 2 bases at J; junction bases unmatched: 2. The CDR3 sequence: CASSETGRAYNEQFF. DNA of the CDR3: TGCGCCAGCAGTGAGACCGGGAGGGCCTACAATGAGCAGTTCTTC.

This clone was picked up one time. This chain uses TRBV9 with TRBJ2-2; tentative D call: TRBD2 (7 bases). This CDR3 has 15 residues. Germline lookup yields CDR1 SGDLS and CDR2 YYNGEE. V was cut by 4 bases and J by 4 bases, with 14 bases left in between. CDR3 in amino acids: CASSPRGAGTGELFF. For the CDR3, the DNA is TGTGCCAGCAGCCCACGGGGGGCCGGCACCGGGGAGCTGTTTTTT.

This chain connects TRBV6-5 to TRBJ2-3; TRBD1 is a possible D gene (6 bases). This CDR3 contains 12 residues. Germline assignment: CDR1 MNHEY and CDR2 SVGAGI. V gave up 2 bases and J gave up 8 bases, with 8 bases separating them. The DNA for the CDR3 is TGTGCCAGCAGTTACACACAGGGTACGCAGTATTTT. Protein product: CASSYTQGTQYF.

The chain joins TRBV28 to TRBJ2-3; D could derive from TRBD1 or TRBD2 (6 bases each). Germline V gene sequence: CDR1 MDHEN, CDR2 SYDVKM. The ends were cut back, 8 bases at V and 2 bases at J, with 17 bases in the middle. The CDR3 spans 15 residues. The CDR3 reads CASRIRGRYTDTQYF. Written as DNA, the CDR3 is TGTGCCAGCCGGATAAGGGGGAGGTACACAGATACGCAGTATTTT.

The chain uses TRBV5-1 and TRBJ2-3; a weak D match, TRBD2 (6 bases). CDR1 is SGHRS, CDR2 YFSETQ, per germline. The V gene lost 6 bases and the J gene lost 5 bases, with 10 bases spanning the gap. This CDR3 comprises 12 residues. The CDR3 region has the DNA TGCGCCAGCACCTCGGGGGTAGATACGCAGTATTTT. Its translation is CASTSGVDTQYF.

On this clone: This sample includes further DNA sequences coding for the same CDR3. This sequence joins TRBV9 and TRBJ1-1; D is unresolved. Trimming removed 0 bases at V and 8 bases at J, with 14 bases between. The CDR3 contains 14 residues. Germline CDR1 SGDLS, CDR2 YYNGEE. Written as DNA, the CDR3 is TGTGCCAGCAGCGTAGATTTACGGCCGGGGGAAGCTTTCTTT. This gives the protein CASSVDLRPGEAFF.

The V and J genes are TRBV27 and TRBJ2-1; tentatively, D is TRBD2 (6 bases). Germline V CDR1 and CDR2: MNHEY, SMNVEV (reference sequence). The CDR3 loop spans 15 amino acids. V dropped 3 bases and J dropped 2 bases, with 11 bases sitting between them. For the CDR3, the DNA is TGTGCCAGCAGTTTGAGTAGCGGAGCCTACAATGAGCAGTTCTTC. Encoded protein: CASSLSSGAYNEQFF.

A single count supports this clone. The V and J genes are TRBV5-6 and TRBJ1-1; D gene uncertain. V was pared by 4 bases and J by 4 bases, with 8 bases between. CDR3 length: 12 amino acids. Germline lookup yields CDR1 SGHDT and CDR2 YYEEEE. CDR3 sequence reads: CASSLRSTEAFF. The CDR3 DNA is TGTGCCAGCAGCCTAAGAAGCACTGAAGCTTTCTTT.

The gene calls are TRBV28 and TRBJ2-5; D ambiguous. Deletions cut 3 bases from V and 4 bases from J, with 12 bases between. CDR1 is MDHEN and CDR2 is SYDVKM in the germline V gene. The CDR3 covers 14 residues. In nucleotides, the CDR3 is TGTGCCAGCAGTTTGCGACGCCAAGGAGAGACCCAGTACTTC. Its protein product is CASSLRRQGETQYF.

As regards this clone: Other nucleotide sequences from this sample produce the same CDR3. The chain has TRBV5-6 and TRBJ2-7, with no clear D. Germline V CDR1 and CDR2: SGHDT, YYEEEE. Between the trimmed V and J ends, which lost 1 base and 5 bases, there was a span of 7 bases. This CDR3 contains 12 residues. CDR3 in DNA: TGTGCCAGCAGCTTGTGGGTAAACGAGCAGTACTTC. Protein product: CASSLWVNEQYF.

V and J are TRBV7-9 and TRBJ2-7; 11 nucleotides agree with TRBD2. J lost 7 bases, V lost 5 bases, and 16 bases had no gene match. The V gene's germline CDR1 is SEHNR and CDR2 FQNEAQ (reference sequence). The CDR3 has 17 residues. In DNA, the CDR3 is TGTGCCAGCAGCCGAGGGACGGTCGGGACTAGCGGCGTTGAGCAGTACTTC. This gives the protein CASSRGTVGTSGVEQYF.

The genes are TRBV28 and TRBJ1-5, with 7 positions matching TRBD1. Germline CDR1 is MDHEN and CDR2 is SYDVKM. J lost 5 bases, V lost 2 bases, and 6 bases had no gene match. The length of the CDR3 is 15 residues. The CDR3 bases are TGTGCCAGCAGTTTACAGGGGGTATTCCATCAGCCCCAGCATTTT. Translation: CASSLQGVFHQPQHF. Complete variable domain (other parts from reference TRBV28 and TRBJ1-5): DVKVTQSSRYLVKRTGEKVFLECVQDMDHENMFWYRQDPGLGLRLIYFSYDVKMKEKGDIPEGYSVSREKKERFSLILESASTNQTSMYLCASSLQGVFHQPQHFGDGTRLSIL.

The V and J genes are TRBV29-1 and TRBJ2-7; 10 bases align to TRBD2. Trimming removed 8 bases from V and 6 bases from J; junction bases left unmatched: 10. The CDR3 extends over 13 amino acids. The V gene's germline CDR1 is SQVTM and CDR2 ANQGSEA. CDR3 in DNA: TGCAGCTGCAGCGGGGGGGAGGGCCGCGAGCAGTACTTC. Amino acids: CSCSGGEGREQYF.